The 29 T cell receptor beta chains below were found in one sample sequenced in a study of response to subunit inactivated influenza vaccine. Via MiXCR, TCRdb re-called the RT-PCR reads, giving one row per CDR3 protein. The sample gives more than 500,000 distinct CDR3 sequences, approximately 10% of which show up once; 8% to 13% is in the top ten. The same data also went into a second study, on T cells expressing NK-cell markers. That work states: Synthesis of TCR beta cDNA relied on 5'RACE template switching carrying UMIs.

Sequences were derived from PBMCs from blood, sampled on the day of vaccination. Receptor source: a man aged 50-60 years who received an inactivated influenza vaccine.

This clonotype has only a few counts. The rearrangement uses TRBV5-5 and TRBJ2-7; D gene ambiguous. Germline V CDR1 and CDR2: SGHKS, YYEKEE (reference sequence). Trimming took 0 bases from V and 6 from J, leaving 13 bases between them. The CDR3 runs to 14 residues. The CDR3 here is CASSLGYSPVEQYF. For the CDR3, the DNA is TGTGCCAGCAGCTTGGGGTACAGCCCCGTCGAGCAGTACTTC. The complete variable domain, with remaining parts taken from reference TRBV5-5 and TRBJ2-7, reads DAGVTQSPTHLIKTRGQQVTLRCSPISGHKSVSWYQQVLGQGPQFIFQYYEKEERGRGNFPDRFSARQFPNYSSELNVNALLLGDSALYLCASSLGYSPVEQYFGPGTRLTVT.

CDR3 residues: CASSQPGVEQYF. Here the CDR3 DNA reads TGCGCCAGCAGCCAGCCAGGGGTCGAGCAGTACTTC. The chain employs TRBV5-1 and TRBJ2-7; D perhaps matches TRBD1 (6 bases). V was clipped by 4 bases and J by 6 bases, with 11 bases between them. The CDR3 length is 12 residues. CDR1 and CDR2 from the germline V gene are SGHRS and YFSETQ.

This clonotype was picked up a small number of times. The J gene is TRBJ1-5, the V gene TRBV5-1; a weak D match, TRBD1 (6 bases). The CDR3 loop spans 14 amino acids. Trimming removed 4 bases at V and 3 bases at J, with 11 bases between. CDR1 and CDR2 from the germline V gene are SGHRS and YFSETQ. The CDR3 DNA reads TGCGCCAGCAGCACAGGACAGCCCAATCAGCCCCAGCATTTT. Encoded protein: CASSTGQPNQPQHF.

There are a few counts of this clonotype. The chain carries TRBV10-3 and TRBJ1-2, with 10 bases that match TRBD1. Germline lookup yields CDR1 ENHRY and CDR2 SYGVKD. V shed 9 bases, J shed 0 bases, and the junction held 10 bases outside the gene matches. This CDR3 region has 16 residues. CDR3 DNA: TGTGCCATTCTAAATCCGGGACAGGGGTCTAACTATGGCTACACCTTC. Translation gives CAILNPGQGSNYGYTF.

The genes are TRBV7-3 and TRBJ2-4; D call uncertain. Germline lookup yields CDR1 SGHTA and CDR2 FQGTGA. Trimming left V 3 bases short and J 5 bases short, with 8 bases between. The CDR3 runs to 13 residues. The CDR3 sequence: CASSFKGENIQYF. CDR3 in DNA: TGTGCCAGCAGCTTCAAGGGTGAAAACATTCAGTACTTC.

The CDR3 protein is CASSLSAAENEQFF. The CDR3 DNA sequence: TGCGCCAGCAGCTTGAGTGCCGCAGAAAATGAGCAGTTCTTC. V and J are TRBV5-1 and TRBJ2-1; no clear D gene. V was trimmed by 1 base and J by 7 bases, leaving 12 bases between them. Germline V CDR1 and CDR2: SGHRS, YFSETQ. CDR3 size: 14 residues.

The gene calls are TRBV29-1 and TRBJ1-1; 7 bases are shared with TRBD1. The CDR3 has 13 residues. Looked up from germline, CDR1 is SQVTM and CDR2 is ANQGSEA. The V and J ends lost 6 bases and 3 bases, in that order; junction bases with no gene match: 7. This CDR3 is CSVLQGTYTEAFF. CDR3 in DNA: TGCAGCGTACTACAGGGGACGTACACTGAAGCTTTCTTT.

This clonotype came up many times. V usage is TRBV6-1 and J usage is TRBJ2-3; the D is unclear. The CDR3 consists of 12 residues. Per the germline V gene, CDR1 is MNHNS and CDR2 is SASEGT. Trimming took 6 bases from V and 10 from J, leaving 14 bases between them. CDR3 bases: TGTGCCAGCAGGGAACATAAGGGTGCGCAGTATTTT. As protein: CASREHKGAQYF.

The V gene is TRBV10-3, the J gene TRBJ2-5; 7 bases are shared with TRBD1. There are 18 residues in the CDR3. The V and J ends lost 0 bases and 2 bases, in that order; junction bases with no gene match: 12. Germline CDR1 and CDR2: ENHRY and SYGVKD. CDR3 sequence: CAISESKGARLGQETQYF. The CDR3 nucleotides read TGTGCCATCAGTGAGTCGAAGGGGGCACGGTTAGGGCAAGAGACCCAGTACTTC.

This clonotype occurred a few times. This rearrangement joins TRBV10-3 to TRBJ2-7, with TRBD1 identical over 10 bases. Unmatched junction bases numbered 5, after V lost 6 bases and J lost 3 bases. The CDR3 runs 14 residues. Germline V gene sequence: CDR1 ENHRY, CDR2 SYGVKD. The CDR3 loop reads CAIRGDRGSYEQYF. The DNA for the CDR3 is TGTGCCATCAGGGGGGACAGGGGAAGCTACGAGCAGTACTTC.

In its sample, this clonotype was seen a few times. The chain couples TRBV20-1 to TRBJ1-5, with a tentative D call TRBD1 (5 bases). Germline V lookup: CDR1 DFQATT, CDR2 SNEGSKA (reference sequence). Trimming shortened V by 7 bases and J by 1 base, and 14 bases separated the two germline ends. This CDR3 is 14 amino acids long. In DNA, the CDR3 is TGCAGTGTCAAGAGGGGCCGGAGCAATCAGCCCCAGCATTTT. Encoded protein: CSVKRGRSNQPQHF.

This clonotype appeared a few times. This chain links TRBV7-2 with TRBJ2-1, with D uncertain. The CDR3 has 12 amino acids. Germline V gene sequence: CDR1 SGHTA, CDR2 FQGNSA. V was trimmed by 0 bases and J by 9 bases, leaving 6 bases between them. CDR3 DNA sequence: TGTGCCAGCAGCTTAGCTCTCCCTGAGCAGTTCTTC. Amino acid sequence: CASSLALPEQFF.

This chain joins TRBV6-2 or TRBV6-3 and TRBJ2-5; perhaps D is TRBD1 or TRBD2 (6 bases each). Germline-derived CDR1 and CDR2 are MNHEY and SVGEGT. The V end lost 0 bases, the J end lost 0 bases, and 14 bases lay between the germline ends. The CDR3 covers 17 residues. The CDR3 DNA sequence: TGTGCCAGCAGTTACTCGAACACGGGGGCCGACCAAGAGACCCAGTACTTC. It yields the protein CASSYSNTGADQETQYF.

This clonotype was recorded many times. The CDR3 protein is CASIFGSGPNNEQFF. CDR3 nucleotide sequence: TGTGCCAGCATCTTCGGGTCGGGGCCAAACAATGAGCAGTTCTTC. The chain carries TRBV12-3 or TRBV12-4 and TRBJ2-1; D may be TRBD1 or TRBD2 (5 bases each). Trimming removed 7 bases from V and 5 bases from J, with 18 bases in between. The CDR3 loop spans 15 amino acids.

The DNA for the CDR3 is TGCGCCAGCAGCTTCGGACAGGGCGGGAGGAATGAAAAACTGTTTTTT. Translating it yields CASSFGQGGRNEKLFF. The genes are TRBV5-1 and TRBJ1-4; 8 nucleotides align to TRBD1. V was clipped by 2 bases and J by 5 bases; unmatched bases: 8. Germline CDR1 SGHRS, CDR2 YFSETQ. The CDR3 spans 16 residues.

This clonotype was seen only a few times. This chain uses TRBV7-9 with TRBJ2-1; perhaps TRBD1 as D (6 bases). Trimming took 6 bases from V and 7 from J, leaving 16 bases between them. The CDR3 loop spans 14 amino acids. Germline loops: CDR1 SEHNR, CDR2 FQNEAQ (reference sequence). DNA of the CDR3: TGTGCCAGCAGGCGACAGGATGAGGGTAATGAGCAGTTCTTC. It codes for CASRRQDEGNEQFF.

The V call is TRBV7-2, the J call TRBJ2-3, with 9 positions matching TRBD1. This CDR3 has 16 amino acids. Germline V gene data show CDR1 as SGHTA and CDR2 as FQGNSA. The V and J ends lost 5 bases and 3 bases, in that order; junction bases with no gene match: 9. CDR3 loop: CASSPTGGRLTDTQYF. The CDR3 DNA follows: TGTGCCAGCAGCCCGACAGGGGGAAGGTTGACAGATACGCAGTATTTT. Looking up the rest from reference TRBV7-2 and TRBJ2-3 gives the full variable domain: GAGVSQSPSNKVTEKGKDVELRCDPISGHTALYWYRQSLGQGLEFLIYFQGNSAPDKSGLPSDRFSAERTGGSVSTLTIQRTQQEDSAVYLCASSPTGGRLTDTQYFGPGTRLTVL.

This clonotype occurred many times. The V and J genes are TRBV5-6 and TRBJ2-2; 10 nucleotides line up with TRBD2. Looked up from germline, CDR1 is SGHDT and CDR2 is YYEEEE. V lost 4 bases, J lost 0 bases, and 3 bases stayed unmatched. This CDR3 is 16 amino acids long. The CDR3 is CASSIGLAANTGELFF. CDR3 nucleotides: TGTGCCAGCAGCATCGGACTAGCGGCGAACACCGGGGAGCTGTTTTTT.

This clonotype appeared a few times. V and J are TRBV11-3 and TRBJ2-1; TRBD1 matches at 10 bases. There are 14 residues in the CDR3. Unmatched junction bases numbered 6, after V lost 4 bases and J lost 9 bases. Germline values: CDR1 SGHNT, CDR2 YENEEA. The CDR3: CASSSDRGQGEQFF. CDR3 in DNA: TGTGCCAGCAGCTCCGACAGGGGGCAGGGTGAGCAGTTCTTC.

This clonotype has only a few counts. Here the CDR3 DNA reads TGTGCCATCAGTGAGATGACAGGGGTTGGCCAGCCCCAGCATTTT. This codes for CAISEMTGVGQPQHF. The chain recombines TRBV10-3 with TRBJ1-5; 8 bases are a match to TRBD1. The CDR3 is 15 amino acids. The V gene end was trimmed by 2 bases and the J gene end by 7 bases; junction bases not matched to a gene: 7. Per the germline V gene, CDR1 is ENHRY and CDR2 is SYGVKD.

The rearrangement uses TRBV20-1 and TRBJ1-2; TRBD1 is a possible D gene (5 bases). Germline CDR1 DFQATT, CDR2 SNEGSKA (reference sequence). The CDR3 runs to 12 residues. The V and J ends lost 5 bases and 8 bases respectively, with 15 bases between them. The CDR3 sequence is CSADPGVLGYTF. CDR3 DNA sequence: TGCAGTGCTGACCCGGGGGTTCTAGGCTACACCTTC.

The gene calls are TRBV5-1 and TRBJ2-7; D tentatively fits TRBD1 or TRBD2 (5 bases each). CDR1 is SGHRS and CDR2 is YFSETQ in the germline V gene. V lost 4 bases, J lost 4 bases, and 15 bases lay in between. The CDR3 contains 14 residues. This chain's CDR3 is CASSTGTPGYEQYF. The CDR3 DNA reads as TGCGCCAGCAGCACGGGGACCCCTGGGTACGAGCAGTACTTC.

For this clonotype: A much larger clone lies a single base off, so this may be a read error. The genes are TRBV29-1 and TRBJ2-3, with a possible D match to TRBD1 (6 bases). The CDR3 is 12 residues long. CDR1 and CDR2 from the germline V gene are SQVTM and ANQGSEA. Trimming removed 4 bases at V and 9 bases at J, with 14 bases between. CDR3 DNA: TGCAGCGTTGCGGATTTAGGGGGAACGCAGTATTTT. It encodes CSVADLGGTQYF.

V is TRBV12-3 or TRBV12-4 and J is TRBJ2-2, with D unresolved. The CDR3 extends over 16 amino acids. Trimming removed 0 bases at V and 3 bases at J, with 11 bases between. The DNA of the CDR3 is TGTGCCAGCAGTTTAGCGCCGTCGGGTTACACCGGGGAGCTGTTTTTT. This encodes CASSLAPSGYTGELFF.

The gene calls are TRBV4-1 and TRBJ2-5, with 13 nucleotides matching TRBD2. The CDR3 runs 18 residues. The J segment lost 2 bases and the V segment lost 3 bases, leaving 9 bases of the junction unmatched. Per germline, CDR1 MGHRA and CDR2 YSYEKL. This CDR3 is CASSHPHRLAGGQETQYF. CDR3 nucleotide sequence: TGCGCCAGCAGCCACCCTCACAGACTAGCGGGGGGTCAAGAGACCCAGTACTTC.

This clonotype has at least ten counts. The genes are TRBV29-1 and TRBJ2-5; no firm D call. This CDR3 comprises 12 residues. CDR1 is SQVTM and CDR2 is ANQGSEA in the germline V gene. Deletions cut 4 bases from V and 0 bases from J, with 6 bases between. The CDR3 bases are TGCAGCGTTGGGTGGGACCAAGAGACCCAGTACTTC. Translation gives CSVGWDQETQYF.

This clonotype was recorded a few times. The V and J genes are TRBV7-8 and TRBJ2-1; 7 bases are shared with TRBD1. Germline-derived CDR1 and CDR2 are SGHVS and FQNEAQ. The CDR3 has 16 residues. After removal of 2 bases from V and 14 bases from J, the junction contained 18 bases not matched to a gene. DNA for the CDR3: TGTGCCAGCAGCTTACTCGGACAGGTGATACCCACTGGGAAGTTCTTC. Encoded protein: CASSLLGQVIPTGKFF.

This chain links TRBV20-1 with TRBJ2-7; 12 bases map to TRBD2. Looked up from germline, CDR1 is DFQATT and CDR2 is SNEGSKA (reference sequence). The CDR3 extends over 17 amino acids. Trimming removed 5 bases from V and 0 bases from J; junction bases left unmatched: 11. The CDR3 DNA sequence: TGCAGTGCTTCCGGGACTAGCGGGCCCGGAAGCTCCTACGAGCAGTACTTC. The encoded protein is CSASGTSGPGSSYEQYF.

The chain carries TRBV19 and TRBJ1-1; D remains unclear. The length of the CDR3 is 13 residues. The germline CDR1 and CDR2 sequences are LNHDA and SQIVND (reference sequence). Trimming cost V 5 bases and J 1 base, with 8 bases left between them. CDR3 loop: CASSFYRNTEAFF. The DNA of the CDR3 is TGTGCCAGTAGTTTTTACAGGAACACTGAAGCTTTCTTT.